Presented here are 21 T cell receptor beta chains from one specimen sequenced in a study of blood T cell repertoires in COVID-19. Assay used: immunoSEQ multiplex PCR; TCRdb lists only in-frame clones, some missing. The data show some 140,000 clones, less than 95% seen once. Source material: peripheral blood. The receptors were gathered from a man between 45 and 60 years old with acute or convalescent COVID-19.

The CDR3 nucleotides are TGTGCCAGCAGCTTGAGACTAGCGGGGGGGCCGGAAAACAATGAGCAGTTCTTC. Translated: CASSLRLAGGPENNEQFF. The gene calls are TRBV7-2 and TRBJ2-1, with 14 bases identical to TRBD2. Germline CDR1 and CDR2: SGHTA and FQGNSA. The junction had 9 bases not matched to a gene; V was cut back by 3 bases and J by 5 bases. The CDR3 consists of 18 residues. The whole variable domain, filled in from reference TRBV7-2 and TRBJ2-1, reads GAGVSQSPSNKVTEKGKDVELRCDPISGHTALYWYRQSLGQGLEFLIYFQGNSAPDKSGLPSDRFSAERTGGSVSTLTIQRTQQEDSAVYLCASSLRLAGGPENNEQFFGPGTRLTVL.

This sequence joins TRBV11-2 and TRBJ2-5, with D perhaps matching TRBD2 (5 bases). The length of the CDR3 is 14 residues. Germline lookup yields CDR1 SGHAT and CDR2 FQNNGV. V was cut by 7 bases and J by 5 bases, with 17 bases left in between. This chain's CDR3 is CASTKILGGETQYF. CDR3 sequence (DNA): TGTGCCAGCACCAAGATTCTGGGCGGGGAGACCCAGTACTTC.

The sample holds a few counts of this clone. This chain joins TRBV30 and TRBJ2-5; no firm D call. Trimming took off 3 bases at V and 5 bases at J, with 7 bases between the two ends. The germline V gene encodes CDR1 GTSNPN and CDR2 SVGIG (reference sequence). This CDR3 spans 11 amino acids. The CDR3 loop reads CAWRSRETQYF. The CDR3 DNA sequence: TGTGCCTGGAGATCGAGGGAGACCCAGTACTTC.

V usage is TRBV19 and J usage is TRBJ1-2; D remains ambiguous. The germline gives CDR1 LNHDA, CDR2 SQIVND (reference sequence). The CDR3 has 16 amino acids. With 4 bases removed from V and 1 base from J, the gap between germline ends came to 16 bases. The CDR3: CASSTSYAAYNYGYTF. CDR3 nucleotide sequence: TGTGCCAGTAGTACCTCATACGCGGCGTATAACTATGGCTACACCTTC.

This clone was observed a single time. V is TRBV18 and J is TRBJ1-2; unclear D gene. Germline V gene lookup returns CDR1 KGHSH and CDR2 LQKENI. The CDR3 contains 17 residues. Trimming removed 3 bases at V and 2 bases at J, with 19 bases between. CDR3 amino acids: CASSPTLQRYGNYGYTF. The DNA for the CDR3 is TGTGCCAGCTCACCCACGTTACAGCGGTATGGGAACTATGGCTACACCTTC.

The chain couples TRBV12-3 or TRBV12-4 to TRBJ1-1; the D is unclear. This CDR3 contains 13 residues. V shed 3 bases and J shed 5 bases, with 10 bases lying between them. The DNA for the CDR3 is TGTGCCAGCAGTTTTTCGGTAGAGACTGAAGCTTTCTTT. Translating gives CASSFSVETEAFF.

The sample holds a few counts of this clone. The chain carries TRBV3-1 (or the pseudogene TRBV3-2) and TRBJ1-1; D is uncertain. The germline V gene encodes CDR1 LGHDT and CDR2 YNNKEL (reference sequence). V lost 6 bases to trimming and J lost 7 bases, with 21 bases between them. The CDR3 runs to 15 residues. For the CDR3, the DNA is TGTGCCAGCAGTGTACTAGCGGGTCTCAAGTATGAAGCTTTCTTT. Its translation is CASSVLAGLKYEAFF.

This clone showed up just a few times. The CDR3 reads CASSYPTSGAFQETQYF. The CDR3 DNA follows: TGTGCCAGCAGCTACCCGACTAGCGGGGCCTTTCAAGAGACCCAGTACTTC. V and J are TRBV7-9 and TRBJ2-5, with 11 bases that match TRBD2. Germline V lookup: CDR1 SEHNR, CDR2 FQNEAQ (reference sequence). V lost 4 bases and J lost 2; bases outside the gene matches: 9. The CDR3 is made up of 17 amino acids.

In its sample, this clone was seen a few times. The V gene is TRBV2, the J gene TRBJ2-7, with 8 bases that match TRBD1. The length of the CDR3 is 13 residues. The V gene's germline CDR1 is SNHLY and CDR2 FYNNEI. V was clipped by 6 bases and J by 6 bases; unmatched bases: 7. The CDR3 DNA sequence: TGTGCCAGCAGAGCGGACAGGGCTGGCGAGCAGTACGTC. Amino acids: CASRADRAGEQYV.

The rearrangement uses TRBV11-2 and TRBJ1-3, with 7 positions matching TRBD1. Germline CDR1 reads SGHAT; CDR2 reads FQNNGV. The CDR3 consists of 16 residues. V was pared by 3 bases and J by 0 bases, with 5 bases of the junction left unmatched. In nucleotides, the CDR3 is TGTGCCAGCAGCTTTACTAGGGACAGCTCTGGAAACACCATATATTTT. The encoded protein is CASSFTRDSSGNTIYF.

J is TRBJ2-3 and V is TRBV19; possible D gene TRBD1, 5 bases. CDR3 size: 15 residues. The ends were cut back, 6 bases at V and 0 bases at J, with 13 bases in the middle. Germline V gene data show CDR1 as LNHDA and CDR2 as SQIVND (reference sequence). The CDR3 loop reads CASRKTGPSTDTQYF. CDR3 nucleotides: TGTGCCAGTAGGAAAACAGGACCTAGCACAGATACGCAGTATTTT.

The chain couples TRBV7-9 to TRBJ2-7; TRBD2 matches at 11 bases. This CDR3 is 14 amino acids long. Trimming took 3 bases from V and 3 from J; bases not matched to a gene: 1. Germline values: CDR1 SEHNR, CDR2 FQNEAQ (reference sequence). The CDR3 DNA reads as TGTGCCAGCAGCTTTAGCGGGAGGGTCTACGAGCAGTACTTC. Translating gives CASSFSGRVYEQYF.

The gene calls are TRBV10-3 and TRBJ1-5, with TRBD1 matching over 10 bases. The CDR3 covers 15 residues. V shed 4 bases, J shed 6 bases, and the junction held 6 bases outside the gene matches. Germline CDR1 ENHRY, CDR2 SYGVKD. The CDR3: CAISVGTGALQPQHF. The CDR3 DNA is TGTGCCATCAGTGTAGGGACAGGGGCTCTTCAGCCCCAGCATTTT.

The chain links TRBV12-3 or TRBV12-4 to TRBJ1-6; D is uncertain. The CDR3 runs to 12 residues. Trimming shortened V by 6 bases and J by 8 bases, and 8 bases separated the two germline ends. CDR3 loop: CASRLTDSPLHF. In DNA, the CDR3 is TGTGCCAGCAGATTAACGGATTCACCCCTCCACTTT.

This clone has a single count. The chain carries TRBV7-9 and TRBJ2-7, with a possible D match to TRBD1 (6 bases). V gave up 4 bases and J gave up 2 bases, with 9 bases separating them. The CDR3 is 13 residues long. Germline values: CDR1 SEHNR, CDR2 FQNEAQ (reference sequence). DNA for the CDR3: TGTGCCAGCAGCTCCGGACAGCCCTACGAGCAGTACTTC. Protein: CASSSGQPYEQYF.

V and J are TRBV2 and TRBJ2-1, with D unclear. Germline-derived CDR1 and CDR2 are SNHLY and FYNNEI. This CDR3 region has 12 residues. V was clipped by 7 bases and J by 12 bases, with 16 bases between them. The CDR3 DNA follows: TGTGCCAGCACCGGTACAGTAGGTGGGCAGTTCTTC. Protein: CASTGTVGGQFF.

The J gene is TRBJ1-1, the V gene TRBV6-2 or TRBV6-3; 7 bases map to TRBD1. The CDR3 runs to 14 residues. CDR1 is MNHEY, CDR2 SVGEGT, per germline. J was trimmed by 2 bases and V by 4 bases; bases with no gene match: 4. DNA for the CDR3: TGTGCCAGCAGTTTGGGACAGCCCAACACTGAAGCTTTCTTT. This codes for CASSLGQPNTEAFF.

The chain has TRBV4-1 and TRBJ2-5, with 12 bases matching TRBD2. The CDR3 loop spans 17 amino acids. Germline V gene sequence: CDR1 MGHRA, CDR2 YSYEKL. J gave up 5 bases and V 0 bases, and 7 bases lay outside the gene matches. CDR3 in amino acids: CASSQELGLAGMETQYF. The DNA for the CDR3 is TGCGCCAGCAGCCAAGAACTAGGACTAGCGGGGATGGAGACCCAGTACTTC.

V and J are TRBV4-2 and TRBJ2-7; 10 nucleotides line up with TRBD2. The CDR3 loop spans 16 amino acids. Trimming at V came to 3 bases and at J to 7 bases, leaving 12 bases not matched to a gene. In germline, CDR1 is LGHNA, CDR2 YNFKEQ. The CDR3, as DNA: TGTGCCAGCAGCCAGGATCTAGCGGGAGCCCCGGGGGAGCAGTACTTC. Its translation: CASSQDLAGAPGEQYF.

This chain uses TRBV7-9 with TRBJ1-1; D gene unclear. Trimming removed 0 bases from V and 8 bases from J, with 10 bases in between. CDR3 length: 13 residues. The germline CDR1 and CDR2 sequences are SEHNR and FQNEAQ (reference sequence). This CDR3 reads CASSLALYREAFF. The CDR3 nucleotides read TGTGCCAGCAGCTTAGCGTTGTACCGGGAAGCTTTCTTT.

The rearrangement joins TRBV11-1 to TRBJ2-2, with 7 positions matching TRBD1. CDR3 length equals 15 residues. Trimming took 5 bases from V and 2 from J; bases not matched to a gene: 5. Germline V gene lookup returns CDR1 SGHAT and CDR2 FQDESV (reference sequence). This CDR3 reads CASSPAGGNTGELFF. As DNA, the CDR3 is TGTGCCAGCAGCCCCGCAGGGGGTAACACCGGGGAGCTGTTTTTT. Supplemented by reference TRBV11-1 and TRBJ2-2, the full variable domain reads EAEVAQSPRYKITEKSQAVAFWCDPISGHATLYWYRQILGQGPELLVQFQDESVVDDSQLPKDRFSAERLKGVDSTLKIQPAELGDSAMYLCASSPAGGNTGELFFGEGSRLTVL.